These T cell receptor beta chains were read from a single sample in a study of blood T cell repertoires in COVID-19. TCRdb's table, derived via immunoSEQ multiplex PCR, lists solely in-frame clones and lacks some. In the table there are under 60,000 clones, under 95% of which are singletons. Material for sequencing was peripheral blood. These receptors all stem from a human donor in a cohort sampled during active COVID-19. Each CDR3 is given with its conserved first and last residue. The D gene is left open where the match is weak. Where a row states a size, it is once, few, many or the class of an expanded clone; other rows omit it.

CDR3aa: CASSGLAGDNEQFF; CDR3nt: TGTGCCAGCTCAGGACTAGCGGGAGACAATGAGCAGTTCTTC; v_gene: TRBV18; abundance: .; d_gene: TRBD2; j_gene: TRBJ2-1
CDR3aa: CASSLLREQFF; CDR3nt: TGTGCCAGCAGCTTATTGCGGGAGCAGTTCTTC; v_gene: TRBV7-9; abundance: .; d_gene: .; j_gene: TRBJ2-1
CDR3aa: CASSQAPGLSGNTIYF; CDR3nt: TGTGCCAGCAGCCAAGCCCCAGGCCTCTCTGGAAACACCATATATTTT; v_gene: TRBV3-1/TRBV3-2; abundance: .; d_gene: .; j_gene: TRBJ1-3
CDR3aa: CSVGTGNTEAFF; CDR3nt: TGCAGCGTGGGGACAGGTAACACTGAAGCTTTCTTT; v_gene: TRBV29-1; abundance: .; d_gene: TRBD1; j_gene: TRBJ1-1
CDR3aa: CASSMAGLYTGELFF; CDR3nt: TGTGCCAGTAGTATGGCGGGACTATACACCGGGGAGCTGTTTTTT; v_gene: TRBV19; abundance: once; d_gene: TRBD2; j_gene: TRBJ2-2
CDR3aa: CASSSGQARETQYF; CDR3nt: TGCGCCAGCAGCTCGGGACAGGCTCGGGAGACCCAGTACTTC; v_gene: TRBV5-1; abundance: .; d_gene: TRBD1; j_gene: TRBJ2-5
CDR3aa: CASSYSSGSNEKLFF; CDR3nt: TGTGCCAGCAGTTACTCGTCGGGTTCTAATGAAAAACTGTTTTTT; v_gene: TRBV6-5; abundance: .; d_gene: .; j_gene: TRBJ1-4
CDR3aa: CATSDWRAGPMNTEAFF; CDR3nt: TGTGCCACCAGTGATTGGAGGGCAGGGCCCATGAACACTGAAGCTTTCTTT; v_gene: TRBV24-1; abundance: once; d_gene: .; j_gene: TRBJ1-1
CDR3aa: CASSSSGGSGGYTF; CDR3nt: TGCGCCAGCAGCTCATCGGGGGGCTCAGGTGGCTACACCTTC; v_gene: TRBV5-1; abundance: .; d_gene: .; j_gene: TRBJ1-2
CDR3aa: CASSPRDRSGTEAFF; CDR3nt: TGTGCCAGCAGCCCAAGGGACAGATCGGGCACTGAAGCTTTCTTT; v_gene: TRBV7-8; abundance: medium-sized; d_gene: TRBD1; j_gene: TRBJ1-1
CDR3aa: CASSPRQGFPSYGYTF; CDR3nt: TGTGCCAGCAGCCCTCGACAGGGTTTCCCCTCCTATGGCTACACCTTC; v_gene: TRBV7-2; abundance: .; d_gene: TRBD1; j_gene: TRBJ1-2
CDR3aa: CASSKFGQINTEAFF; CDR3nt: TGTGCCAGCAGCAAGTTTGGACAGATTAACACTGAAGCTTTCTTT; v_gene: TRBV5-6; abundance: .; d_gene: .; j_gene: TRBJ1-1
CDR3aa: CASSVESGGTGELFF; CDR3nt: TGTGCCAGCAGCGTAGAGTCAGGGGGAACCGGGGAGCTGTTTTTT; v_gene: TRBV9; abundance: .; d_gene: TRBD1; j_gene: TRBJ2-2
CDR3aa: CASRAGGLAKNIQYF; CDR3nt: TGTGCCAGCAGAGCGGGCGGGCTAGCCAAAAACATTCAGTACTTC; v_gene: TRBV11-2; abundance: .; d_gene: .; j_gene: TRBJ2-4
CDR3aa: CASSGLVNTEAFF; CDR3nt: TGCGCCAGCTCCGGACTCGTTAACACTGAAGCTTTCTTT; v_gene: TRBV5-1; abundance: .; d_gene: .; j_gene: TRBJ1-1
CDR3aa: CASSPTPGLAERAYEQYF; CDR3nt: TGTGCCAGCTCACCAACCCCGGGACTAGCGGAGCGAGCCTACGAGCAGTACTTC; v_gene: TRBV18; abundance: .; d_gene: TRBD2; j_gene: TRBJ2-7
CDR3aa: CASSQDGGGSYEQYF; CDR3nt: TGTGCCAGCAGCCAAGACGGCGGGGGCTCTTACGAGCAGTACTTC; v_gene: TRBV3-1/TRBV3-2; abundance: .; d_gene: .; j_gene: TRBJ2-7
CDR3aa: CASSLVASGPTYEQYF; CDR3nt: TGCGCCAGCAGCTTGGTGGCTAGCGGCCCTACCTACGAGCAGTACTTC; v_gene: TRBV5-1; abundance: .; d_gene: TRBD2; j_gene: TRBJ2-7
CDR3aa: CASSLDSSFQWEQFF; CDR3nt: TGTGCCAGCAGCTTAGACAGTTCCTTTCAATGGGAGCAGTTCTTC; v_gene: TRBV7-2; abundance: .; d_gene: .; j_gene: TRBJ2-1
CDR3aa: CASSTQQGGSYEQYF; CDR3nt: TGTGCCAGTAGTACCCAACAGGGGGGCTCCTACGAGCAGTACTTC; v_gene: TRBV19; abundance: few; d_gene: TRBD1; j_gene: TRBJ2-7
CDR3aa: CASSPRDRVLYEQYF; CDR3nt: TGTGCCAGCAGTCCACGGGACAGGGTCCTCTACGAGCAGTACTTC; v_gene: TRBV28; abundance: .; d_gene: TRBD1; j_gene: TRBJ2-7
CDR3aa: CASSVSAGDRGETQYF; CDR3nt: TGTGCCAGCAGCGTATCAGCGGGAGATAGGGGGGAGACCCAGTACTTC; v_gene: TRBV9; abundance: .; d_gene: TRBD2; j_gene: TRBJ2-5
CDR3aa: CASSLRTTYGYTF; CDR3nt: TGTGCCAGCAGTTTGAGGACAACTTATGGCTACACCTTC; v_gene: TRBV12-3/TRBV12-4; abundance: once; d_gene: .; j_gene: TRBJ1-2
CDR3aa: CASRLAKGVDEQYF; CDR3nt: TGTGCCAGCAGACTAGCAAAAGGGGTCGACGAGCAGTACTTC; v_gene: TRBV6-5; abundance: .; d_gene: .; j_gene: TRBJ2-7
CDR3aa: CASSPSRKLFF; CDR3nt: TGTGCCAGCAGCCCCTCCCGAAAACTGTTTTTT; v_gene: TRBV7-9; abundance: .; d_gene: .; j_gene: TRBJ1-4
CDR3aa: CASSRTGFTEAFF; CDR3nt: TGTGCCAGCAGCCGTACAGGGTTCACTGAAGCTTTCTTT; v_gene: TRBV7-3; abundance: .; d_gene: .; j_gene: TRBJ1-1
CDR3aa: CATQGASYEQYF; CDR3nt: TGTGCCACGCAGGGGGCCTCCTACGAGCAGTACTTC; v_gene: TRBV24-1; abundance: .; d_gene: TRBD1; j_gene: TRBJ2-7
CDR3aa: CASSLSGGRAYNEQFF; CDR3nt: TGTGCCAGCAGCCTCTCGGGGGGAAGGGCCTACAATGAGCAGTTCTTC; v_gene: TRBV3-1/TRBV3-2; abundance: .; d_gene: TRBD2; j_gene: TRBJ2-1
CDR3aa: CASTGRTDTQYF; CDR3nt: TGTGCCAGCACAGGGAGGACAGATACGCAGTATTTT; v_gene: TRBV2; abundance: .; d_gene: .; j_gene: TRBJ2-3
CDR3aa: CSVDKNTGELFF; CDR3nt: TGCAGCGTTGATAAAAACACCGGGGAGCTGTTTTTT; v_gene: TRBV29-1; abundance: .; d_gene: .; j_gene: TRBJ2-2
CDR3aa: CASSLGRGRSEAFF; CDR3nt: TGTGCCAGCAGCCTCGGGCGGGGGAGATCTGAAGCTTTCTTT; v_gene: TRBV9; abundance: .; d_gene: .; j_gene: TRBJ1-1
CDR3aa: CASSFQPARTGAHSPLHF; CDR3nt: TGCGCCAGCAGCTTCCAACCAGCCAGGACAGGGGCTCATTCACCCCTCCACTTT; v_gene: TRBV5-1; abundance: .; d_gene: TRBD1; j_gene: TRBJ1-6
CDR3aa: CASSRAGGDNEKLFF; CDR3nt: TGTGCCAGCAGCAGGGCGGGAGGGGATAATGAAAAACTGTTTTTT; v_gene: TRBV3-1/TRBV3-2; abundance: .; d_gene: .; j_gene: TRBJ1-4
CDR3aa: CASSRSGSPYEQYF; CDR3nt: TGTGCCAGCAGCCGTAGCGGGAGTCCCTACGAGCAGTACTTC; v_gene: TRBV3-1/TRBV3-2; abundance: once; d_gene: TRBD2; j_gene: TRBJ2-7
CDR3aa: CASSRSVNTEAFF; CDR3nt: TGTGCCAGCTCAAGGAGCGTGAACACTGAAGCTTTCTTT; v_gene: TRBV18; abundance: .; d_gene: .; j_gene: TRBJ1-1
CDR3aa: CASSSTGPAGPRGYTF; CDR3nt: TGTGCCAGCAGTTCTACTGGGCCGGCTGGCCCTCGCGGCTACACCTTC; v_gene: TRBV28; abundance: .; d_gene: .; j_gene: TRBJ1-2
CDR3aa: CSVVGQNYGYTF; CDR3nt: TGCAGCGTTGTGGGACAGAACTATGGCTACACCTTC; v_gene: TRBV29-1; abundance: once; d_gene: TRBD1; j_gene: TRBJ1-2
CDR3aa: CASSPQSGTNEKLFF; CDR3nt: TGTGCCAGCAGCCCACAATCTGGAACTAATGAAAAACTGTTTTTT; v_gene: TRBV7-2; abundance: .; d_gene: .; j_gene: TRBJ1-4
CDR3aa: CASSTGLGGQTQYF; CDR3nt: TGTGCCAGTAGTACGGGACTAGGCGGGCAGACCCAGTACTTC; v_gene: TRBV19; abundance: .; d_gene: TRBD2; j_gene: TRBJ2-5
CDR3aa: CSVVGQSSGRGYTF; CDR3nt: TGCAGCGTTGTCGGACAGTCGTCTGGAAGAGGCTACACCTTC; v_gene: TRBV29-1; abundance: .; d_gene: .; j_gene: TRBJ1-2
CDR3aa: CASRTGGVAYEQYF; CDR3nt: TGTGCCAGCAGGACAGGGGGCGTTGCCTACGAGCAGTACTTC; v_gene: TRBV28; abundance: .; d_gene: TRBD1; j_gene: TRBJ2-7
CDR3aa: CASSLYSSSGANVLTF; CDR3nt: TGTGCCAGCAGTTTATATTCCAGCTCTGGGGCCAACGTCCTGACTTTC; v_gene: TRBV28; abundance: .; d_gene: .; j_gene: TRBJ2-6
CDR3aa: CASSAGATGSYEQYF; CDR3nt: TGTGCCAGCAGTGCCGGAGCCACCGGCTCCTACGAGCAGTACTTC; v_gene: TRBV2; abundance: .; d_gene: .; j_gene: TRBJ2-7
CDR3aa: CASTPSGSGDIQYF; CDR3nt: TGTGCCAGCACCCCCAGCGGGAGTGGGGACATTCAGTACTTC; v_gene: TRBV28; abundance: once; d_gene: TRBD2; j_gene: TRBJ2-4
CDR3aa: CASSIAPAGSTDTQYF; CDR3nt: TGTGCCAGTAGTATAGCCCCAGCGGGTAGCACAGATACGCAGTATTTT; v_gene: TRBV19; abundance: .; d_gene: .; j_gene: TRBJ2-3
CDR3aa: CASKHRAKASGGPTGELFF; CDR3nt: TGTGCCAGCAAACACAGGGCGAAAGCTAGCGGGGGTCCCACCGGGGAGCTGTTTTTT; v_gene: TRBV2; abundance: .; d_gene: TRBD2; j_gene: TRBJ2-2
CDR3aa: CASSRDIADTQYF; CDR3nt: TGTGCCAGCAGTAGGGACATCGCAGATACGCAGTATTTT; v_gene: TRBV2; abundance: .; d_gene: .; j_gene: TRBJ2-3
CDR3aa: CASSRKWTSGMREQFF; CDR3nt: TGTGCCAGCAGTCGAAAATGGACTAGCGGGATGCGTGAGCAGTTCTTC; v_gene: TRBV6-6; abundance: .; d_gene: TRBD2; j_gene: TRBJ2-1
CDR3aa: CAWSVLTGTQYF; CDR3nt: TGTGCCTGGAGTGTACTAACGGGGACCCAGTACTTC; v_gene: TRBV30; abundance: .; d_gene: .; j_gene: TRBJ2-5
CDR3aa: CASSKGMNTEAFF; CDR3nt: TGTGCCAGCAGTAAGGGGATGAACACTGAAGCTTTCTTT; v_gene: TRBV2; abundance: .; d_gene: .; j_gene: TRBJ1-1